The following is a T cell receptor beta chain sequence with its context. Its antigen is still unknown. This sample stems from a study of cytotoxic CD8 clonotypes in ibrutinib-treated CLL. Study-level background: Partial response was seen in around 25 patients and complete response in 2; after median around 5.5 years, about 15 stayed remitted, around 12 progressed. Study findings and constraints: Higher circulating CD8+ T-cell counts strongly accompanied higher baseline clonality, above age-matched healthy donors.

Target depth was 1 in 200,000 to 1 in 1 million T cells, about 10x per clonotype. Data came from immunoSEQ multiplex PCR; TCRdb stores just in-frame clones and leaves some out. The sample has a few hundred thousand clones, roughly 80% seen once. The CDR3 is 15 residues long. Germline V gives CDR1 LGHNA, CDR2 YSLEER. Trimming stripped 0 bases from V and 4 bases from J, with 10 bases between. Sequences were derived from PBMCs, sampled before ibrutinib treatment. The rearrangement uses TRBV4-3 and TRBJ1-3; D might be TRBD1 (6 bases). The TCR sequence derives from a human donor with chronic lymphocytic leukemia. CDR3 in DNA: TGCGCCAGCAGCCAAGATCCGCAGGGGGGAAACACCATATATTTT. Its translation: CASSQDPQGGNTIYF.